This T cell receptor beta chain was recovered during a study of blood T cell repertoires in COVID-19. Study-wide context: Both acute and convalescent COVID-19 samples were obtained from the United States, Italy and Spain. From T cells, B-cell-depleted T cells, or PBMCs came the material, which was cDNA or gDNA.

Seattle patient enrollment occurred during active infection, with longitudinal follow-up thereafter. Original analysis: Researchers report that nucleated cell counts were estimated from reference gene primer amplification. Assay used: immunoSEQ multiplex PCR; TCRdb lists only in-frame clones, some missing. Clonal size and the V and J genes are those of that table, whereas D and trimming came from the DNA. The sample has some 290,000 clones; about 90% are singletons. The length of the CDR3 is 12 residues. The germline V gene encodes CDR1 MNHEY and CDR2 SMNVEV (reference sequence). Trimming took 5 bases from V and 3 from J, leaving 4 bases between them.

This TCR was recovered from a young woman with COVID-19, enrolled during active disease. The chain joins TRBV27 to TRBJ2-2, with D uncertain. The specimen was peripheral blood. The CDR3 DNA follows: TGTGCCAGCAGTCCCTACACCGGGGAGCTGTTTTTT. This codes for CASSPYTGELFF.